The clone carrying this T cell receptor (beta chain) appeared many times. The sample comes from a study of breast tumors, draining lymph nodes, adjacent tissues. The lymph nodes were axillary draining lymph nodes from breast cancer patients. The CDR3 length is 12 residues. V gave up 10 bases and J gave up 1 base; unmatched junction bases: 4. Looked up from germline, CDR1 is WSHSY and CDR2 is SAAADI. One entry per CDR3 protein, called by TCRdb with MiXCR from the multiplex PCR reads. The sample yields 200,000 to 250,000 distinct CDR3 sequences, under 35% seen once. This clonotype was obtained from a female donor with breast cancer. Some clones in this sample may be carry-over from other donors' samples. The material sequenced was axillary lymph node tissue. The rearrangement uses TRBV10-2 and TRBJ2-7, with 7 bases aligning to TRBD2. The CDR3: CATVAGSYEQYF. DNA of the CDR3: TGCGCCACCGTAGCGGGTTCCTACGAGCAGTACTTC.